A selection of T cell receptor beta chains follows, all from one sample in a study of cytomegalovirus exposure and HLA in healthy donors. Clones were read by immunoSEQ multiplex PCR, and TCRdb kept only the in-frame ones, dropping some. The sample yields some 170,000 clones, about four fifths seen once. The sequencing sample was made of PBMCs. The receptors here all came from a woman between 45 and 65 years old in good health and CMV-seronegative. Both conserved end residues are part of each CDR3. A D gene is named only where the DNA matches it firmly. Only some rows state a clone size, as once, few, many or a class for expanded clones.

d_gene	v_gene	j_gene	abundance	CDR3nt	CDR3aa
NA	TRBV5-1	TRBJ1-3	once	TGCGCCAGCAAACAGTCTTACTCTGGAAACACCATATATTTT	CASKQSYSGNTIYF
NA	TRBV4-3	TRBJ2-7	NA	TGCGCCAGCAGCCAAGACTTCCTGGGAGGCGGCTCCTACGAGCAGTACTTC	CASSQDFLGGGSYEQYF
NA	TRBV7-2	TRBJ2-2	NA	TGTGCCAGCAACACCGGCGGCAGGGCGTTCACCGGGGAGCTGTTTTTT	CASNTGGRAFTGELFF
NA	TRBV7-9	TRBJ2-2	NA	TGTGCCAGCAGCCGGACAGAGACCGGGGAGCTGTTTTTT	CASSRTETGELFF
NA	TRBV7-2	TRBJ2-4	NA	TGTGCCAGCAGCTTAGTCTCCTCAGGGTCCCCAATTCCCTCAAACATTCAGTACTTC	CASSLVSSGSPIPSNIQYF
NA	TRBV7-8	TRBJ2-7	NA	TGTGCCAGCAGCTTCTCAGGGGCCTCCTACGAGCAGTACTTC	CASSFSGASYEQYF
TRBD1	TRBV7-9	TRBJ1-1	few	TGTGCCAGCACCCTTTCGGACAGGGGGCTTAATGAAGCTTTCTTT	CASTLSDRGLNEAFF
NA	TRBV6-5	TRBJ1-1	NA	TGTGCCAGCTACTTTCCGGGACAGAACACTGAAGCTTTCTTT	CASYFPGQNTEAFF
TRBD1	TRBV10-3	TRBJ1-1	few	TGTGCCACCCTGACAGGGATGAACACTGAAGCTTTCTTT	CATLTGMNTEAFF
NA	TRBV11-2	TRBJ1-1	few	TGTGCCAGCAGTCGCGGGAGACTAAGAACTGAAGCTTTCTTT	CASSRGRLRTEAFF
NA	TRBV7-2	TRBJ2-7	NA	TGTGCCAGCAGCTCAAGGGCCTCAGGGGCAAACGAGCAGTACTTC	CASSSRASGANEQYF
NA	TRBV2	TRBJ1-5	once	TGTGCCAGCAGTGATGGGGGGGAGAGGAGCAATCAGCCCCAGCATTTT	CASSDGGERSNQPQHF
TRBD1	TRBV15	TRBJ1-5	few	TGTGCCACCAGCAGAGATCTTGGGACAGTCAATCAGCCCCAGCATTTT	CATSRDLGTVNQPQHF
TRBD2	TRBV2	TRBJ2-5	NA	TGTGCCAGCAGGATCGAGGGAGGGAGAGAGACCCAGTACTTC	CASRIEGGRETQYF
NA	TRBV7-9	TRBJ2-7	NA	TGTGCCAGCAGCTTAGGGAAAGCGGGCGCCCCCGAGCAGTACTTC	CASSLGKAGAPEQYF
TRBD1	TRBV19	TRBJ1-2	NA	TGTGCCAGTAGTCAACAGTCCGGGACAGGGGGGTATGGCTACACCTTC	CASSQQSGTGGYGYTF
NA	TRBV15	TRBJ2-5	few	TGTGCCACCAGCAGAGACGAAGAGACGGGGACCCAGTACTTC	CATSRDEETGTQYF
NA	TRBV7-9	TRBJ2-1	NA	TGTGCCAGCAGCTTACAGAATGAGCAGTTCTTC	CASSLQNEQFF
NA	TRBV30	TRBJ1-4	NA	TGTGCCTGGAGTCCCGAACGAGGTGAAAAACTGTTTTTT	CAWSPERGEKLFF
TRBD1	TRBV27	TRBJ1-1	NA	TGTGCCAGCAGTTTATCGGGGACAGGGAACACTGAAGCTTTCTTT	CASSLSGTGNTEAFF
TRBD2	TRBV4-1	TRBJ2-2	once	TGCGCCAGCAGCCATGCCTCCCTGGGGACTAGCGGGAGGTATGGTATAACCGGGGAGCTGTTTTTT	CASSHASLGTSGRYGITGELFF
NA	TRBV7-9	TRBJ1-5	NA	TGTGCCAGCAGCTTGGACAGTAGCAATCAGCCCCAGCATTTT	CASSLDSSNQPQHF
NA	TRBV5-1	TRBJ2-7	NA	TGCGCCAGCAGCTTGGCGGCCAGCTACTACGAGCAGTACTTC	CASSLAASYYEQYF
NA	TRBV11-2	TRBJ1-1	NA	TGTGCCAGCAGTCATTGGGGAGGGGCGAACACTGAAGCTTTCTTT	CASSHWGGANTEAFF
TRBD1	TRBV9	TRBJ2-1	once	TGTGCCAGCAGCGTATCGACAGGGGGTTTCAATGAGCAGTTCTTC	CASSVSTGGFNEQFF
TRBD1	TRBV19	TRBJ1-5	NA	TGTGCCAGTAGTTCAAGAAGACAGGGAGCCCAGCATTTT	CASSSRRQGAQHF
TRBD1	TRBV7-2	TRBJ1-3	NA	TGTGCCAGCAGCTTAGCGCCACAGGGGTCTGGAAACACCATATATTTT	CASSLAPQGSGNTIYF
TRBD2	TRBV9	TRBJ2-3	NA	TGTGCCAGCAGCTCTAGCCCGGGCGGGGGGGCCATGGCGGATACGCAGTATTTT	CASSSSPGGGAMADTQYF
TRBD2	TRBV4-2	TRBJ2-7	NA	TGTGCCAGCAGCCTTAGCGGGGTTACCTACGAGCAGTACTTC	CASSLSGVTYEQYF
TRBD2	TRBV27	TRBJ2-5	once	TGTGCCAGCAGTTTCCTAGGAGCGGGGGACCAAGAGACCCAGTACTTC	CASSFLGAGDQETQYF
NA	TRBV10-3	TRBJ1-2	NA	TGTGCCATCAGTGACGGGACTAACTATGGCTACACCTTC	CAISDGTNYGYTF
NA	TRBV21-1	TRBJ2-1	NA	TGTGCCAGCAGCAAAGCCAAAGTAGCGGTCTCCTACAATGAGCAGTTCTTC	CASSKAKVAVSYNEQFF
NA	TRBV5-6	TRBJ1-4	NA	TGTGCCAGCAGCTCCCTACAAAATCAACTAGCAACTAATGAAAAACTGTTTTTT	CASSSLQNQLATNEKLFF
TRBD1	TRBV5-1	TRBJ2-7	once	TGCGCCAGCAGCTCCCAGGGGGCGAGTGGTGGAAACGAGCAGTACTTC	CASSSQGASGGNEQYF
TRBD2	TRBV7-2	TRBJ2-7	few	TGTGCCAGCAGCCCCCCGGGACTAGCATTTTACGAGCAGTACTTC	CASSPPGLAFYEQYF
NA	TRBV7-2	TRBJ2-1	NA	TGTGCCAGCAGCATACAGGGAAAAATCTACAATGAGCAGTTCTTC	CASSIQGKIYNEQFF
NA	TRBV9	TRBJ2-2	NA	TGTGCCAGCAGCGTATCTGGGGGGGGGCGGTGGACCGGGGAGCTGTTTTTT	CASSVSGGGRWTGELFF
NA	TRBV7-9	TRBJ2-7	NA	TGTGCCACCCAGGGAGGAGCCCCCTACGAGCAGTACTTC	CATQGGAPYEQYF
NA	TRBV19	TRBJ1-5	few	TGTGCCAGTAGTATAGTAGTGGCAGGGCAGCCCCAGCATTTT	CASSIVVAGQPQHF
NA	TRBV7-9	TRBJ2-5	NA	TGTGCCAGCAGCAGGGGGGGTCGGGAGACCCAGTACTTC	CASSRGGRETQYF
TRBD2	TRBV15	TRBJ2-5	NA	TGTGCCACCAGCAGTAAAATAGCGGGTGGGTTTCAAGAGACCCAGTACTTC	CATSSKIAGGFQETQYF
TRBD1	TRBV5-1	TRBJ1-2	NA	TGCGCCAGCAGCTTACCGGGACAGGGGGATCGTGGCTACACCTTC	CASSLPGQGDRGYTF